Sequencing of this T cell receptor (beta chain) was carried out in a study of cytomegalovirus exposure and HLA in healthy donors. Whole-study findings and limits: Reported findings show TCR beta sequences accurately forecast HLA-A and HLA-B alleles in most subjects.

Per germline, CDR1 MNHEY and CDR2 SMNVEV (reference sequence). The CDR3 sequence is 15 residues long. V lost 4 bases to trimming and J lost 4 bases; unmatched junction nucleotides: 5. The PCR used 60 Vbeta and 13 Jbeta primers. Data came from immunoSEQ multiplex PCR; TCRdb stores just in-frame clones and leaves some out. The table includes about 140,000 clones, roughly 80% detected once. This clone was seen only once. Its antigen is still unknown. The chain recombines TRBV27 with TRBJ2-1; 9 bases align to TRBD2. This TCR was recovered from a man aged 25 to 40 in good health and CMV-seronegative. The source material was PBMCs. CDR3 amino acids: CASSYLAGLYNEQFF. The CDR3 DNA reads TGTGCCAGCAGTTACCTAGCGGGGCTTTACAATGAGCAGTTCTTC.